This TCR beta chain stems from a study of blood T cell repertoires in COVID-19. Study summary: From the United States, Italy and Spain came samples of acute and convalescent COVID-19.

Germline CDR1 SGHAT, CDR2 FQNNGV. Trimming removed 2 bases from V and 1 base from J, with 15 bases in between. The CDR3 extends over 16 amino acids. Source study methods: For nucleated cells, counts were estimated from reference gene primer amplification. Sequencing used immunoSEQ multiplex PCR; TCRdb keeps in-frame clones, though not all of them. V and J calls and clone size come straight from that table; D and trimming were deduced from the DNA. The sample has under 300,000 clones; 70% to 90% are singletons. The sequence came from a woman in her seventies with acute or convalescent COVID-19. The V and J genes are TRBV11-2 and TRBJ2-7, with unresolved D. Source material: peripheral blood. CDR3 nucleotide sequence: TGTGCCAGCAGCTTAAATGCGGCAATCCGTTCCTACGAGCAGTACTTC. Translating gives CASSLNAAIRSYEQYF. The complete variable domain, with remaining parts taken from reference TRBV11-2 and TRBJ2-7, reads EAGVAQSPRYKIIEKRQSVAFWCNPISGHATLYWYQQILGQGPKLLIQFQNNGVVDDSQLPKDRFSAERLKGVDSTLKIQPAKLEDSAVYLCASSLNAAIRSYEQYFGPGTRLTVT.